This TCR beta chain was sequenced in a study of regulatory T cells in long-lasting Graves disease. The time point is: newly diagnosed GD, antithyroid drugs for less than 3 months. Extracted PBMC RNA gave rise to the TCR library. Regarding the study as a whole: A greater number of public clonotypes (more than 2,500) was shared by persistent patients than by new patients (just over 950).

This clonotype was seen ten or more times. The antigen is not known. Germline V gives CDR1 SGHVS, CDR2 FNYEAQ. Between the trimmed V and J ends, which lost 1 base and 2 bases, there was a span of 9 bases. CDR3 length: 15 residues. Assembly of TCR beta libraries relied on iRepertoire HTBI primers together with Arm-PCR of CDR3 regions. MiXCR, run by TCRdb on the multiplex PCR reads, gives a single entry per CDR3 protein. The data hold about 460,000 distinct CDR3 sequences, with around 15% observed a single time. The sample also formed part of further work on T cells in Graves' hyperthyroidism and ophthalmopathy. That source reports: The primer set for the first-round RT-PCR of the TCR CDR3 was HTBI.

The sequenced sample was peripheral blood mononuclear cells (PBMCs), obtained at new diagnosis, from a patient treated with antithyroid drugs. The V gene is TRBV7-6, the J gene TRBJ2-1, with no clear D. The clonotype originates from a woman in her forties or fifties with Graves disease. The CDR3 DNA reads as TGTGCCAGCAGCTTAGAGGTTGGACCCTACAATGAGCAGTTCTTC. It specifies CASSLEVGPYNEQFF.